These 14 T cell receptor beta chains came from one sample sequenced in a study of shared clonotypes between healthy human individuals. TCRdb keeps only in-frame clones here, not all; method: immunoSEQ multiplex PCR. This repertoire shows about 680,000 clones, around 90% found once; its top ten account for nearly 25%. CD45RO negativity and positive selection for CCR7 defined naive CD8 cells, a population that excluded terminally differentiated effector memory CD45RA+ cells. The source material was naive CD8+ T cells sorted from blood. All receptors come from a man younger than 45 in good health.

V usage is TRBV7-9 and J usage is TRBJ1-3; 7 bases are a match to TRBD1. The CDR3 extends over 18 amino acids. V was clipped by 5 bases and J by 0 bases; unmatched bases: 13. Germline assignment: CDR1 SEHNR and CDR2 FQNEAQ (reference sequence). The CDR3 DNA reads as TGTGCCAGCAGCCAAACGACAGGGATGGGATCCTCTGGAAACACCATATATTTT. This codes for CASSQTTGMGSSGNTIYF. The variable domain in full, with the rest retrieved from reference TRBV7-9 and TRBJ1-3, is DTGVSQNPRHKITKRGQNVTFRCDPISEHNRLYWYRQTLGQGPEFLTYFQNEAQLEKSRLLSDRFSAERPKGSFSTLEIQRTEQGDSAMYLCASSQTTGMGSSGNTIYFGEGSWLTVV.

The CDR3 here is CASSTRDRGLVEQYF. CDR3 DNA sequence: TGTGCCAGTAGTACCCGGGACAGGGGGCTGGTCGAGCAGTACTTC. V is TRBV19 and J is TRBJ2-7, with 12 bases fitting TRBD1. The CDR3 has 15 residues. J gave up 6 bases and V 4 bases, and 7 bases lay outside the gene matches. The germline gives CDR1 LNHDA, CDR2 SQIVND (reference sequence).

The chain uses TRBV28 and TRBJ1-1, with TRBD1 identical over 7 bases. The ends lost 5 bases at V and 1 base at J; junction bases unmatched: 7. The length of the CDR3 is 15 residues. Germline V CDR1 and CDR2: MDHEN, SYDVKM. The CDR3 loop reads CASSPHQGGNTEAFF. The CDR3 bases are TGTGCCAGCAGTCCCCATCAGGGGGGGAACACTGAAGCTTTCTTT.

The CDR3 region is CASSNRGSVDQQYF. The CDR3 DNA reads as TGTGCCAGCAGCAACCGGGGATCCGTTGATCAGCAGTACTTC. The chain links TRBV21-1 to TRBJ2-7; the DNA was not used to check the table's D call, TRBD2. TRBV21-1 constitutes a pseudogene. The CDR3 totals 14 residues.

To note about this clone: This sample also contains other DNA sequences that code for the same CDR3. The V call is TRBV27, the J call TRBJ2-2; TRBD1 matches at 8 bases. The V gene's germline CDR1 is MNHEY and CDR2 SMNVEV (reference sequence). V lost 6 bases, J lost 4 bases, and 4 bases stayed unmatched. The CDR3 covers 14 residues. CDR3 region: CASRLDRATGELFF. The CDR3 region has the DNA TGTGCCAGCAGACTGGACAGGGCCACCGGGGAGCTGTTTTTT.

The sample holds a few counts of this clone. The rearrangement links TRBV4-3 to TRBJ2-7; D is unclear. The CDR3 runs 14 residues. The V gene's germline CDR1 is LGHNA and CDR2 YSLEER. The V end was cut by 0 bases, the J end by 3 bases, with 9 bases between. CDR3 amino acids: CASSQESSFYEQYF. CDR3 coding DNA: TGCGCCAGCAGCCAAGAAAGCAGCTTCTACGAGCAGTACTTC.

The rearrangement uses TRBV5-6 and TRBJ1-1; no definite D call. CDR1 is SGHDT and CDR2 is YYEEEE in the germline V gene. The CDR3 loop spans 12 amino acids. The V end was cut by 7 bases, the J end by 0 bases, with 7 bases between. The DNA of the CDR3 is TGTGCCAGCGGTCCACTGAACACTGAAGCTTTCTTT. Translated, it gives CASGPLNTEAFF.

The rearrangement uses TRBV2 and TRBJ2-5; D remains unclear. CDR1 and CDR2 (germline): SNHLY, FYNNEI. The CDR3 covers 12 residues. The V and J ends lost 7 bases and 9 bases respectively, with 15 bases between them. The CDR3, as DNA: TGTGCCAGCATGGGATTTCAGCAGGCCCAGTACTTC. Translated: CASMGFQQAQYF.

In DNA form, the CDR3 reads TGCAGCGCCGTCGCGGGGGTCAACACTGAAGCTTTCTTT. Its protein is CSAVAGVNTEAFF. The V and J genes are TRBV29-1 and TRBJ1-1, with D perhaps matching TRBD1 (5 bases). CDR1 and CDR2 (germline): SQVTM, ANQGSEA. With 7 bases removed from V and 2 bases from J, the gap between germline ends came to 14 bases. This CDR3 has 13 residues.

This chain joins TRBV27 and TRBJ2-1, with TRBD1 as a possible D gene (6 bases). Trimming removed 3 bases from V and 0 bases from J, with 9 bases in between. CDR3 size: 15 residues. Germline V gene sequence: CDR1 MNHEY, CDR2 SMNVEV (reference sequence). In nucleotides, the CDR3 is TGTGCCAGCAGTTTCCCGGGACACTCCTACAATGAGCAGTTCTTC. It codes for CASSFPGHSYNEQFF.

CDR3 sequence reads: CASSLGTSGRYEQYF. For the CDR3, the DNA is TGTGCCAGCAGCTTAGGGACTAGCGGGAGATACGAGCAGTACTTC. V is TRBV5-6 and J is TRBJ2-7, with 14 bases matching TRBD2. The CDR3 length is 15 residues. The V and J ends lost 2 bases and 4 bases, in that order; junction bases with no gene match: 2. Germline-derived CDR1 and CDR2 are SGHDT and YYEEEE.

The rearrangement links TRBV29-1 to TRBJ2-5; D ambiguous. The CDR3 contains 12 residues. The germline V gene encodes CDR1 SQVTM and CDR2 ANQGSEA. Trimming cost V 2 bases and J 5 bases, with 9 bases left between them. The CDR3 loop is CSVEPDSETQYF. DNA for the CDR3: TGCAGCGTTGAACCGGATTCTGAGACCCAGTACTTC.

This rearrangement joins TRBV28 to TRBJ1-1; 7 nucleotides line up with TRBD1. The CDR3 totals 12 residues. V gave up 6 bases and J gave up 8 bases; unmatched junction bases: 6. Germline lookup yields CDR1 MDHEN and CDR2 SYDVKM. In nucleotides, the CDR3 is TGTGCCAGCAGCCTCGGACAGGAGGAAGCTTTCTTT. Its translation: CASSLGQEEAFF.

J is TRBJ2-5 and V is TRBV19, with D perhaps TRBD1 or TRBD2 (5 bases each). CDR1 is LNHDA, CDR2 SQIVND, per germline (reference sequence). The CDR3 runs to 14 residues. V gave up 7 bases and J gave up 7 bases, with 19 bases separating them. The CDR3 DNA is TGTGCCAGTAAGCCGGGACCGACAGACGGGACCCAGTACTTC. This codes for CASKPGPTDGTQYF.